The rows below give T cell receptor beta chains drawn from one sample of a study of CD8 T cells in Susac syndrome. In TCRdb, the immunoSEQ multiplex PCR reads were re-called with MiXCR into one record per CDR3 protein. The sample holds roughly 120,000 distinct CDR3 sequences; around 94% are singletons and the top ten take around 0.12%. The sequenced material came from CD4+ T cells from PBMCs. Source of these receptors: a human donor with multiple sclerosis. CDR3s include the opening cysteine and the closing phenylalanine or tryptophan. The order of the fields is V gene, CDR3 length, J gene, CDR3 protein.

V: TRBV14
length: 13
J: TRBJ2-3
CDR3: CASSQQREGRQYF

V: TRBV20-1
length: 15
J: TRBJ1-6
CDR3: CSARDTGQGGSPLHF

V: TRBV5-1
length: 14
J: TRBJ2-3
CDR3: CASSGGRGSDTQYF

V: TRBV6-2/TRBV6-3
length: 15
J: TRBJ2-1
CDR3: CASSYRFRTGHEQFF

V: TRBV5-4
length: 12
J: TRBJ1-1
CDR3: CASSLEWDEAFF

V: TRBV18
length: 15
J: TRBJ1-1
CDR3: CASSPPSRENTEAFF

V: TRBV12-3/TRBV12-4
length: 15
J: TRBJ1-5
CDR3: CASRVDRGGNQPQHF

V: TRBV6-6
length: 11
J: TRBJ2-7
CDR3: CASSYSNEQYF

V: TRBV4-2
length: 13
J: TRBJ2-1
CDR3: CASSQAGYNEQFF

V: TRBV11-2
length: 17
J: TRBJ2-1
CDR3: CASSSTRADPSYNEQFF

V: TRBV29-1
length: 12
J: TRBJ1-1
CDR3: CSGGRGGTEAFF

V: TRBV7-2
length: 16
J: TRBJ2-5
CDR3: CASSLLGGGVQETQYF

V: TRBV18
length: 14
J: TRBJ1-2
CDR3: CASSPTTELRGYTF

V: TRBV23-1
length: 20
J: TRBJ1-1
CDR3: CASSQSGTGERRRRGTEAFF

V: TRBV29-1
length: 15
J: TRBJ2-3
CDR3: CSVDAPLASSDTQYF

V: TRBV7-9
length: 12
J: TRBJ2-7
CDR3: CASSREGYEQYF

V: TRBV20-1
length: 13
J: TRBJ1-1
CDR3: CSARDPGVPQAFF

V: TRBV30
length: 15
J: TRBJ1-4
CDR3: CAWSVPGALGEKLFF

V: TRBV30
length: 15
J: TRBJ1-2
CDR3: CAWSEGQGDIYGYTF

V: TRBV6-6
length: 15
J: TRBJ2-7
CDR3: CASRSVGQGPYEQYF

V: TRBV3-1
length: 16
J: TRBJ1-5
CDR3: CASSLSVGAGNQPQHF

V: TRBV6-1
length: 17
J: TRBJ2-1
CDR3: CASSAPTPGASYNEQFF

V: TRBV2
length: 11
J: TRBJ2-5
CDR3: CASSWGSAQYF

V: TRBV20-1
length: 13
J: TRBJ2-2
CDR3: CSARGTGTGELFF

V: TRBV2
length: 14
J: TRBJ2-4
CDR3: CASSSDRAKNIQYF

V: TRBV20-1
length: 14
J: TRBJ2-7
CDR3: CSARDWGRTYEQYF

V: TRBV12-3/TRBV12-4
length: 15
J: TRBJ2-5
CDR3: CASSFSGTTKETQYF